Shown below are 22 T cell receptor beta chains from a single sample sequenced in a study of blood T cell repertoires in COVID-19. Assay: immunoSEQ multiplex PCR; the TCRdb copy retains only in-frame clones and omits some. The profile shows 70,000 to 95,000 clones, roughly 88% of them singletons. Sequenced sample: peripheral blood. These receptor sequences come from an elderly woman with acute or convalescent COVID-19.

CDR3 DNA: TGCGCCAGCAGCTTGACCGCCGGGACTAGCGGGAGTTACGAGCAGTACTTC. Translating gives CASSLTAGTSGSYEQYF. The chain joins TRBV5-1 to TRBJ2-7; 14 bases line up with TRBD2. V shed 1 base and J 4 bases; nucleotides not matched to a gene: 7. CDR1 is SGHRS, CDR2 YFSETQ, per germline. This CDR3 has 17 amino acids.

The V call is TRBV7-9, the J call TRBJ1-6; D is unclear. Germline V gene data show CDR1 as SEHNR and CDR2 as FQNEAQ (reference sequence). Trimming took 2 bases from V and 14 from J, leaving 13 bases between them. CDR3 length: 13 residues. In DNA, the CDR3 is TGTGCCAGCAGCTTACTACCAGGCACCACCCTCCACTTT. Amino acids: CASSLLPGTTLHF.

The CDR3 here is CASSVGGRGGQETQYF. DNA of the CDR3: TGTGCCAGCAGCGTAGGGGGAAGGGGAGGGCAAGAGACCCAGTACTTC. This rearrangement joins TRBV9 to TRBJ2-5; 7 nucleotides line up with TRBD2. The trim removed 0 bases at V and 2 bases at J, leaving 7 bases unmatched. Germline V gives CDR1 SGDLS, CDR2 YYNGEE. This CDR3 has 16 residues.

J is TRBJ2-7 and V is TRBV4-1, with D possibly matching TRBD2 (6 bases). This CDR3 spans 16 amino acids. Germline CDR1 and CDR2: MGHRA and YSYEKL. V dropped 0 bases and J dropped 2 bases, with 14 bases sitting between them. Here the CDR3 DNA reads TGCGCCAGCAGCCAAGATCTAAGGCGGGGCGCCTACGAGCAGTACTTC. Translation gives CASSQDLRRGAYEQYF.

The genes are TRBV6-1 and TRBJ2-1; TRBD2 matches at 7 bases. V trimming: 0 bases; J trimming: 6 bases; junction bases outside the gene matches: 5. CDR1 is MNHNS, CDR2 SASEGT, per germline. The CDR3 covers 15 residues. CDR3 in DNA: TGTGCCAGCAGTGAAGCTAGACTAGCCAGCAATGAGCAGTTCTTC. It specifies CASSEARLASNEQFF.

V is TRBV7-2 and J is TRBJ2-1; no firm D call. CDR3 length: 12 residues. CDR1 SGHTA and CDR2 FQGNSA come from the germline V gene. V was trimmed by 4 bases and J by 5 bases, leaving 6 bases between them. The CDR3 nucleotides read TGTGCCAGCAGCTCGAGGAACAATGAGCAGTTCTTC. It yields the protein CASSSRNNEQFF.

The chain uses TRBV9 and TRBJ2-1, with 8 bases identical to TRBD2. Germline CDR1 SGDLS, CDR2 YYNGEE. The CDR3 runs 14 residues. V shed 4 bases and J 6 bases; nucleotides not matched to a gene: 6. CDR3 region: CASSSTGTSNEQFF. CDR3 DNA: TGTGCCAGCAGCTCGACCGGGACTAGCAATGAGCAGTTCTTC.

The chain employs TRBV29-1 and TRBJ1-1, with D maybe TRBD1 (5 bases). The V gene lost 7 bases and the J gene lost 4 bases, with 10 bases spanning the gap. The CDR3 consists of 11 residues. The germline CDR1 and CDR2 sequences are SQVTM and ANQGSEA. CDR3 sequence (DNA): TGCAGCGCCCAGGGTTTCACTGAAGCTTTCTTT. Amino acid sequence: CSAQGFTEAFF.

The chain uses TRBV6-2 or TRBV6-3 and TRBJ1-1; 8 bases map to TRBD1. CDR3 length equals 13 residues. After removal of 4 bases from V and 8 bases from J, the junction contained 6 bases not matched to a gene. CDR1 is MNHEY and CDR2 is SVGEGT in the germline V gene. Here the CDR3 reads CASSFSRQGEAFF. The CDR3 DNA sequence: TGTGCCAGCAGTTTCTCCCGACAGGGGGAAGCTTTCTTT.

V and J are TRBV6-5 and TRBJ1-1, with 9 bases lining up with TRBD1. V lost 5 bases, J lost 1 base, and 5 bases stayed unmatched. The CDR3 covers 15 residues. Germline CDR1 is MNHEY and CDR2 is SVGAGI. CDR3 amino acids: CASSRTGAQNTEAFF. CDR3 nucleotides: TGTGCCAGCAGTCGGACAGGGGCGCAGAACACTGAAGCTTTCTTT.

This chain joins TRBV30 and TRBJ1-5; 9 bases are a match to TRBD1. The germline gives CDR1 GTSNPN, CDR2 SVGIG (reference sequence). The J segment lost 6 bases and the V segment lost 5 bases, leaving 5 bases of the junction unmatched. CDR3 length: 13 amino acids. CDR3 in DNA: TGTGCCTGGGGGACAGGGTCGGGTCAGCCCCAGCATTTT. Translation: CAWGTGSGQPQHF.

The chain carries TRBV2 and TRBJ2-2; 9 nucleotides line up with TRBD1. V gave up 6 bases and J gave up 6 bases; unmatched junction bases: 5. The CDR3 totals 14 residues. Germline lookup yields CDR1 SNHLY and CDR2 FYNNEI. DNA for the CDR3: TGTGCCAGCAGGGGGACAGGGCGGGCCGGGGAGCTGTTTTTT. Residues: CASRGTGRAGELFF.

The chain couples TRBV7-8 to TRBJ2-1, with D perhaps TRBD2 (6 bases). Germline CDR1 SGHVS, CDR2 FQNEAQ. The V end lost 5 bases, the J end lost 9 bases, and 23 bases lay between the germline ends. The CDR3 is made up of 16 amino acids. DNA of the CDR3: TGTGCCAGCAGCCTTCCGCCTGAGCGGTTGGGAGGTGAGCAGTTCTTC. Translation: CASSLPPERLGGEQFF.

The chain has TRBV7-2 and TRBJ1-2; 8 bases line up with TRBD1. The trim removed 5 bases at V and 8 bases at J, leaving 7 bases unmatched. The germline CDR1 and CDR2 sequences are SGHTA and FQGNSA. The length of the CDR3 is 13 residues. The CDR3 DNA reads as TGTGCCAGCAGCCAGACAGGGGCGGTAGGCTACACCTTC. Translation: CASSQTGAVGYTF.

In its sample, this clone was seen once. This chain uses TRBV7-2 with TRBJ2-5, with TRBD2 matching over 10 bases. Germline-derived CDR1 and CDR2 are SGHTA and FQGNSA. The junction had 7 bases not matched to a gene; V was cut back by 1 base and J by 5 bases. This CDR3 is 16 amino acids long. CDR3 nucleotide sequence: TGTGCCAGCAGCTTAGTCTCTAGCGGGAGAGGGGAGACCCAGTACTTC. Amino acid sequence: CASSLVSSGRGETQYF.

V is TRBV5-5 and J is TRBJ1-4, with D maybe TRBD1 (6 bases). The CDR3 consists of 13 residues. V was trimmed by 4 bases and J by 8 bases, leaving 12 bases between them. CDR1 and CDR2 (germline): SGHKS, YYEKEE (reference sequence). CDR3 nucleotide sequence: TGTGCCAGCAGCCCCGGGACATCGGAAAAACTGTTTTTT. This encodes CASSPGTSEKLFF. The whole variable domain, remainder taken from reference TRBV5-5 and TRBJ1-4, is DAGVTQSPTHLIKTRGQQVTLRCSPISGHKSVSWYQQVLGQGPQFIFQYYEKEERGRGNFPDRFSARQFPNYSSELNVNALLLGDSALYLCASSPGTSEKLFFGSGTQLSVL.

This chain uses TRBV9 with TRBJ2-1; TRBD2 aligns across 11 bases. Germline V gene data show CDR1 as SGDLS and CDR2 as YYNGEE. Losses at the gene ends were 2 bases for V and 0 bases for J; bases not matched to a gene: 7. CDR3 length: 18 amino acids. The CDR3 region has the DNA TGTGCCAGCAGCGTGGGGACTAGCGGATTACTCTCCTACAATGAGCAGTTCTTC. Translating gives CASSVGTSGLLSYNEQFF.

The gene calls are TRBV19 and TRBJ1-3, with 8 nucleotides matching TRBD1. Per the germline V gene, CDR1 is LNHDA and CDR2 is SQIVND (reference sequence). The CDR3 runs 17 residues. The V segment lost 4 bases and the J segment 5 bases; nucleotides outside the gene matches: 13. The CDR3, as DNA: TGTGCCAGTAGTAATCCCTACCGACAGGGGAAAAGAAACACCATATATTTT. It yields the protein CASSNPYRQGKRNTIYF.

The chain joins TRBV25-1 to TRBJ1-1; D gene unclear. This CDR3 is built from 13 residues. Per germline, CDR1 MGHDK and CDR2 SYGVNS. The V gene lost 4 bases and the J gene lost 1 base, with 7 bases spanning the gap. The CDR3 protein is CASSAGKNTEAFF. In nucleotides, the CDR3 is TGTGCCAGCAGTGCTGGCAAGAACACTGAAGCTTTCTTT.

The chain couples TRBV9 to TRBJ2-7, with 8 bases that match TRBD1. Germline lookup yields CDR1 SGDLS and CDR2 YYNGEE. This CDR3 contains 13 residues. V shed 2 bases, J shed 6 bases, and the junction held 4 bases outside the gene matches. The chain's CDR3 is CASSVGQGGEQYF. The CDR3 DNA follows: TGTGCCAGCAGCGTCGGACAGGGCGGCGAGCAGTACTTC. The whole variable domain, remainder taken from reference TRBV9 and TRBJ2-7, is DSGVTQTPKHLITATGQRVTLRCSPRSGDLSVYWYQQSLDQGLQFLIQYYNGEERAKGNILERFSAQQFPDLHSELNLSSLELGDSALYFCASSVGQGGEQYFGPGTRLTVT.

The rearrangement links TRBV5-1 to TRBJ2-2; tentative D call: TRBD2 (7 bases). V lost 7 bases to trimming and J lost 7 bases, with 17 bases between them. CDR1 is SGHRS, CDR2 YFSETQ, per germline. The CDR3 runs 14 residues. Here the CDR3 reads CASSEGGRIGELFF. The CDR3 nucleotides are TGCGCCAGCTCGGAGGGGGGGCGGATCGGGGAGCTGTTTTTT.

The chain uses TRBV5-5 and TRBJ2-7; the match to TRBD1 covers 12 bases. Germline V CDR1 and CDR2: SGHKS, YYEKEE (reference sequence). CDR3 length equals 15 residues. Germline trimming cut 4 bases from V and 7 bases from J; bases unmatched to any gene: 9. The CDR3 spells CASSGPGQGAREQYF. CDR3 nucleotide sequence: TGTGCCAGCAGCGGACCGGGACAGGGGGCGAGGGAGCAGTACTTC.